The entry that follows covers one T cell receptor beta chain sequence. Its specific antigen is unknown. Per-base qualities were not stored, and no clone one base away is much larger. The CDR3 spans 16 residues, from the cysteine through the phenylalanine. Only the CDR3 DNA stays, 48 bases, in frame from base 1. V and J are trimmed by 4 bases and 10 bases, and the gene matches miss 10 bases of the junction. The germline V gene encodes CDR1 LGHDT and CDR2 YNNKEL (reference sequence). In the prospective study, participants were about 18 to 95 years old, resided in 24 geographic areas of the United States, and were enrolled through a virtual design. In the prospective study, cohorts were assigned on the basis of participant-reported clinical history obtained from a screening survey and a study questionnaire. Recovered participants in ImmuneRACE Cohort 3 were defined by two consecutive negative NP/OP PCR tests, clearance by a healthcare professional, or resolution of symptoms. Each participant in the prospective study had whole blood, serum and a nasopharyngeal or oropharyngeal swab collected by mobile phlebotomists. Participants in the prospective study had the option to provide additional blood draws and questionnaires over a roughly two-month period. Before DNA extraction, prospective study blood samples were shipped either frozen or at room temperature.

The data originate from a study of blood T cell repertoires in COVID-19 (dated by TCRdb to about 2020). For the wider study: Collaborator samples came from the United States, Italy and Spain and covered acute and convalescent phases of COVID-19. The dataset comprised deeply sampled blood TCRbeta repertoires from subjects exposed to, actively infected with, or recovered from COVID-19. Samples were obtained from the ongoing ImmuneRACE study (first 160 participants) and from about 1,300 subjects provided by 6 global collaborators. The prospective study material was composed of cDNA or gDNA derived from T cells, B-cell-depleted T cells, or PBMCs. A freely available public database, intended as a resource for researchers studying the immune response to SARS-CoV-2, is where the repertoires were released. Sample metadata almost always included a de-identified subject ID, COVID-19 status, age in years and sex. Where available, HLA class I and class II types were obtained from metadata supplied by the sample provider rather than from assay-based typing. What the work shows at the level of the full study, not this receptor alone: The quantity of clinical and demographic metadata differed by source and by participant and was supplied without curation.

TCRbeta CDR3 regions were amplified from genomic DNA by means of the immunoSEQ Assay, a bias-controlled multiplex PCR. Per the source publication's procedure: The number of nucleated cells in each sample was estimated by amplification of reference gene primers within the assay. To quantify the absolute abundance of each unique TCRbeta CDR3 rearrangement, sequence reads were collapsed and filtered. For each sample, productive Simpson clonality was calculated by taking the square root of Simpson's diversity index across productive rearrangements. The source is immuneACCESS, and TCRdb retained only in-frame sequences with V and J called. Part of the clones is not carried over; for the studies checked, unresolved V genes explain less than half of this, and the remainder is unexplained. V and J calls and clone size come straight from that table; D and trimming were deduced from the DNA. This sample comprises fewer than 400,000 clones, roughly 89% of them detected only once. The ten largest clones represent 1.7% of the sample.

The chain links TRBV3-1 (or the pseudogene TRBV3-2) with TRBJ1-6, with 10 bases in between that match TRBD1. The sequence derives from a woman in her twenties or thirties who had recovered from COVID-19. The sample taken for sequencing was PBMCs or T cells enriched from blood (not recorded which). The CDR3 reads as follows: CASSLTGGGLRSPLHF. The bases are TGTGCCAGCAGCCTGACAGGGGGCGGGCTTAGGTCACCCCTCCACTTT.